The 23 T cell receptor beta chains listed next were all sequenced from one sample in a study of OX40 agonist ivuxolimab in advanced cancers. Repertoires were generated with immunoSEQ multiplex PCR, while TCRdb's copy carries only in-frame clones and drops some. This sample has 45,000 to 60,000 clones, with around nine tenths found just once. The sample was CD4+ or CD8+ T cells sorted from blood, taken in a trial of the OX40 agonist ivuxolimab. Receptors originate from an adult with an advanced solid tumor such as melanoma, head and neck, liver or kidney cancer.

V usage is TRBV7-8 and J usage is TRBJ1-1; TRBD1 might be the D (5 bases). The CDR3 runs to 12 residues. Germline assignment: CDR1 SGHVS and CDR2 FQNEAQ. The germline V and J ends were trimmed by 4 bases and 6 bases, with 9 bases remaining between them. Written as DNA, the CDR3 is TGTGCCAGCAGCTCGAGGGGCCCTGAAGCTTTCTTT. Translated, it gives CASSSRGPEAFF.

The chain has TRBV19 and TRBJ1-1; no clear D. Germline lookup yields CDR1 LNHDA and CDR2 SQIVND (reference sequence). Trimming left V 1 base short and J 6 bases short, with 12 bases between. This CDR3 spans 14 amino acids. CDR3: CASSIVGFNSEAFF. In nucleotides, the CDR3 is TGTGCCAGTAGTATAGTTGGGTTTAACTCTGAAGCTTTCTTT. Combining the CDR3 with reference TRBV19 and TRBJ1-1 gives the whole variable domain DGGITQSPKYLFRKEGQNVTLSCEQNLNHDAMYWYRQDPGQGLRLIYYSQIVNDFQKGDIAEGYSVSREKKESFPLTVTSAQKNPTAFYLCASSIVGFNSEAFFGQGTRLTVV.

V gene TRBV5-8 combines with J gene TRBJ1-5, with 8 bases fitting TRBD1. The V gene's germline CDR1 is SGHTS and CDR2 YDEGEE. This CDR3 is built from 14 residues. V shed 4 bases and J 3 bases; nucleotides not matched to a gene: 3. The CDR3 sequence: CASSRQGNNQPQHF. The CDR3 DNA is TGTGCCAGCAGCCGACAGGGGAACAATCAGCCCCAGCATTTT.

This clone was found a few times. The chain has TRBV7-9 and TRBJ1-2; D ambiguous. Germline V CDR1 and CDR2: SEHNR, FQNEAQ (reference sequence). The CDR3 sequence is 12 residues long. V lost 4 bases and J lost 6, with 9 bases in between. CDR3 DNA: TGTGCCAGCAGCTCCGCTTATCATGGCTACACCTTC. The encoded protein is CASSSAYHGYTF.

This clone was detected a few times. This sample also contains other DNA sequences that code for the same CDR3. The chain couples TRBV7-3 to TRBJ2-3, with 8 bases that match TRBD2. The V segment lost 2 bases and the J segment 3 bases; nucleotides outside the gene matches: 1. CDR3 size: 14 residues. The V gene's germline CDR1 is SGHTA and CDR2 FQGTGA. The CDR3 bases are TGTGCCAGCAGCTTAGCGGGAGGAACAGATACGCAGTATTTT. It translates to CASSLAGGTDTQYF. The full variable domain, its missing parts supplied by reference TRBV7-3 and TRBJ2-3, is GAGVSQTPSNKVTEKGKYVELRCDPISGHTALYWYRQSLGQGPEFLIYFQGTGAADDSGLPNDRFFAVRPEGSVSTLKIQRTERGDSAVYLCASSLAGGTDTQYFGPGTRLTVL.

The rearrangement links TRBV9 to TRBJ1-1; D gene uncertain. The V gene's germline CDR1 is SGDLS and CDR2 YYNGEE. The CDR3 sequence is 15 residues long. V was cut by 0 bases and J by 1 base, with 10 bases left in between. The chain's CDR3 is CASSVDEGWNTEAFF. CDR3 coding DNA: TGTGCCAGCAGCGTAGACGAGGGATGGAACACTGAAGCTTTCTTT.

The sample holds a few counts of this clone. V usage is TRBV2 and J usage is TRBJ1-5, with TRBD1 identical over 7 bases. Trimming took 6 bases from V and 7 from J; bases not matched to a gene: 12. This CDR3 has 15 residues. Germline V gene lookup returns CDR1 SNHLY and CDR2 FYNNEI. The CDR3 coding sequence is TGTGCCAGCAGGCCGACAGGGTATTATGACCAGCCCCAGCATTTT. Its protein product is CASRPTGYYDQPQHF.

The rearrangement links TRBV7-8 to TRBJ1-2, with 7 bases fitting TRBD1. This CDR3 has 16 amino acids. Germline CDR1 is SGHVS and CDR2 is FQNEAQ. The V and J ends lost 4 bases and 2 bases, in that order; junction bases with no gene match: 10. The CDR3 loop is CASSSVESGGNYGYTF. As DNA, the CDR3 is TGTGCCAGCAGCTCAGTTGAATCAGGGGGGAACTATGGCTACACCTTC.

The J gene is TRBJ1-6, the V gene TRBV14; 7 bases are a match to TRBD1. Trimming took 4 bases from V and 9 from J; bases not matched to a gene: 9. The CDR3 is made up of 15 amino acids. CDR1 and CDR2 from the germline V gene are SGHDN and FVKESK. DNA for the CDR3: TGTGCCAGCAGCCGGGAGGGGACAGCTACTTCACCCCTCCACTTT. It yields the protein CASSREGTATSPLHF. Using reference TRBV14 and TRBJ1-6 for the parts outside the CDR3, the full variable domain is EAGVTQFPSHSVIEKGQTVTLRCDPISGHDNLYWYRRVMGKEIKFLLHFVKESKQDESGMPNNRFLAERTGGTYSTLKVQPAELEDSGVYFCASSREGTATSPLHFGNGTRLTVT.

V gene TRBV9 combines with J gene TRBJ2-3; TRBD2 aligns across 13 bases. The length of the CDR3 is 17 residues. In germline, CDR1 is SGDLS, CDR2 YYNGEE. After removal of 2 bases from V and 0 bases from J, the junction contained 3 bases not matched to a gene. CDR3 in amino acids: CASSVGLAGTSTDTQYF. As DNA, the CDR3 is TGTGCCAGCAGCGTGGGACTAGCGGGGACTAGCACAGATACGCAGTATTTT.

V usage is TRBV4-3 and J usage is TRBJ2-4, with D perhaps TRBD2 (5 bases). Germline values: CDR1 LGHNA, CDR2 YSLEER. The CDR3 totals 16 residues. With 0 bases removed from V and 5 bases from J, the gap between germline ends came to 14 bases. In DNA form, the CDR3 reads TGCGCCAGCAGCCAAGATTTGCAGAGGGCCCAAAACATTCAGTACTTC. Encoded protein: CASSQDLQRAQNIQYF.

V gene TRBV11-1 combines with J gene TRBJ2-7, with 8 bases fitting TRBD1. The V segment lost 9 bases and the J segment 2 bases; nucleotides outside the gene matches: 9. The germline V gene encodes CDR1 SGHAT and CDR2 FQDESV (reference sequence). The CDR3 has 14 amino acids. This chain's CDR3 is CASTFRGRTYEQYF. CDR3 in DNA: TGTGCCAGTACCTTCAGGGGGCGGACCTACGAGCAGTACTTC.

The V call is TRBV27, the J call TRBJ2-1; D gene unclear. This CDR3 spans 13 amino acids. Germline V gene data show CDR1 as MNHEY and CDR2 as SMNVEV (reference sequence). V lost 6 bases and J 8 bases, leaving 14 bases between the germline ends. The CDR3 nucleotides read TGTGCCAGCAGCCTTCAAGATGGGGATGAGCAGTTCTTC. Amino acids: CASSLQDGDEQFF.

The J gene is TRBJ2-7, the V gene TRBV10-1; the D gene is possibly TRBD1 (5 bases). From germline, CDR1 is WNHNN and CDR2 SYGVQD (reference sequence). The ends were cut back, 2 bases at V and 2 bases at J, with 7 bases in the middle. The length of the CDR3 is 13 residues. This CDR3 is CASSEVGAYEQYF. The CDR3 DNA follows: TGCGCCAGCAGTGAGGTAGGGGCCTACGAGCAGTACTTC.

The J gene is TRBJ2-1, the V gene TRBV11-2; D is uncertain. Per the germline V gene, CDR1 is SGHAT and CDR2 is FQNNGV. Trimming took 1 base from V and 0 from J, leaving 7 bases between them. This CDR3 is 15 amino acids long. The DNA for the CDR3 is TGTGCCAGCAGCTTAGGCGCGGTCTCCTACAATGAGCAGTTCTTC. Residues: CASSLGAVSYNEQFF.

The chain carries TRBV30 and TRBJ2-3; D not resolved. V was pared by 2 bases and J by 3 bases, with 6 bases between. CDR3 length: 12 residues. The germline V gene has CDR1 GTSNPN and CDR2 SVGIG (reference sequence). The CDR3 region has the DNA TGTGCCTGGAGTCTTGTAACAGATACGCAGTATTTT. This codes for CAWSLVTDTQYF.

This clone was counted once. The chain couples TRBV6-5 to TRBJ1-4; D gene ambiguous. Germline CDR1 is MNHEY and CDR2 is SVGAGI. The CDR3 loop spans 14 amino acids. V lost 6 bases, J lost 4 bases, and 12 bases lay in between. DNA for the CDR3: TGTGCCAGCAGCCGCAGTGAATTTAATGAAAAACTGTTTTTT. Its protein product is CASSRSEFNEKLFF.

In DNA, the CDR3 is TGTGCCAGCAGCTTAGGAGTGGACCGGAGCACAGATACGCAGTATTTT. Translating it yields CASSLGVDRSTDTQYF. The rearrangement joins TRBV7-9 to TRBJ2-3; no clear D. V was cut by 1 base and J by 0 bases, with 11 bases left in between. Germline lookup yields CDR1 SEHNR and CDR2 FQNEAQ (reference sequence). The CDR3 is made up of 16 amino acids.

Remarks on this clone: Other DNA sequences in this specimen translate into the identical CDR3. For the CDR3, the DNA is TGTGCCAGTTCGGACAGGGGTAACACTGAAGCTTTCTTT. Amino acids: CASSDRGNTEAFF. J is TRBJ1-1 and V is TRBV19; TRBD1 matches 9 bases. Unmatched junction bases numbered 3, after V lost 8 bases and J lost 2 bases. The CDR3 runs to 13 residues. Germline-derived CDR1 and CDR2 are LNHDA and SQIVND (reference sequence). The full variable domain, in which reference TRBV19 and TRBJ1-1 provide the parts outside the CDR3, is DGGITQSPKYLFRKEGQNVTLSCEQNLNHDAMYWYRQDPGQGLRLIYYSQIVNDFQKGDIAEGYSVSREKKESFPLTVTSAQKNPTAFYLCASSDRGNTEAFFGQGTRLTVV.

The V call is TRBV6-5, the J call TRBJ2-7; D may be TRBD1 (5 bases). Trimming removed 6 bases from V and 3 bases from J, with 6 bases in between. Germline assignment: CDR1 MNHEY and CDR2 SVGAGI. The CDR3 has 11 residues. The DNA of the CDR3 is TGTGCCAGCAGGGACAACTACGAGCAGTACTTC. This encodes CASRDNYEQYF.

CDR3 loop: CASSYGGTGDYYGYTF. In DNA, the CDR3 is TGTGCCAGCAGTTACGGGGGGACAGGGGATTACTATGGCTACACCTTC. The V call is TRBV6-5, the J call TRBJ1-2; TRBD1 matches at 10 bases. CDR3 size: 16 residues. Looked up from germline, CDR1 is MNHEY and CDR2 is SVGAGI. V shed 2 bases, J shed 3 bases, and the junction held 6 bases outside the gene matches.

This chain links TRBV27 with TRBJ2-6, with unresolved D. Germline V gene sequence: CDR1 MNHEY, CDR2 SMNVEV (reference sequence). The V and J ends lost 8 bases and 2 bases respectively, with 4 bases between them. The CDR3 contains 12 residues. CDR3 amino acids: CASSTGANVLTF. In nucleotides, the CDR3 is TGTGCCAGCTCTACTGGGGCCAACGTCCTGACTTTC.

The chain carries TRBV7-9 and TRBJ1-6; D is ambiguous. Germline V gene lookup returns CDR1 SEHNR and CDR2 FQNEAQ (reference sequence). V lost 3 bases, J lost 8 bases, and 14 bases lay in between. This CDR3 is built from 15 residues. CDR3 loop: CASSFGGGDYSPLHF. As DNA, the CDR3 is TGTGCCAGCAGCTTTGGCGGCGGTGATTATTCACCCCTCCACTTT.